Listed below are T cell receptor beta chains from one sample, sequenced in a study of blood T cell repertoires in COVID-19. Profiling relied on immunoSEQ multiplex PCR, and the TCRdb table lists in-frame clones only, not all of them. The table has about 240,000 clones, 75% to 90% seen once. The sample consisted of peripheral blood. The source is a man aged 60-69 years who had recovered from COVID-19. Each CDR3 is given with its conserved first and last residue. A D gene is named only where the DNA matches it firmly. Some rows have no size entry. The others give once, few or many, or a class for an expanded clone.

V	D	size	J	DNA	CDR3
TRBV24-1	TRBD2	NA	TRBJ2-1	TGTGCCACCAGTGATTCAGCGGGGCTAGGTTACAATGAGCAGTTCTTC	CATSDSAGLGYNEQFF
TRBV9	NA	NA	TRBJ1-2	TGTGCCAGCAGCTCTCAGGGAAGTGGCTACACCTTC	CASSSQGSGYTF
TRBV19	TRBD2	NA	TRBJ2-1	TGTGCCAGTAGTCGGGAGGACAATGAGCAGTTCTTC	CASSREDNEQFF
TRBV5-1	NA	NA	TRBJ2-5	TGCGCCAGCAGCCAAATAGGAGTGGAGACCCAGTACTTC	CASSQIGVETQYF
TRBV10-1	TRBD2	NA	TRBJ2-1	TGCGCCAGCAGTGCGGGACTAGCGGGGGGCTTCAATGAGCAGTTCTTC	CASSAGLAGGFNEQFF
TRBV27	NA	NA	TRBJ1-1	TGTGCCAGCAGCTCAATACTCGGTAACACTGAAGCTTTCTTT	CASSSILGNTEAFF
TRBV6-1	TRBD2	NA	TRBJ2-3	TGTGCCAGCAGTGCACAAGGACTAGCGGGGGCGAATACGCAGTATTTT	CASSAQGLAGANTQYF
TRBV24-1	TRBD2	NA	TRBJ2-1	TGTGCCACCAGTGATAGCGGGGTTGATGAGCAGTTCTTC	CATSDSGVDEQFF
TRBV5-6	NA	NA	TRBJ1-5	TGTGCCAGCAGCTTGCAGGGTGATCAGCCCCAGCATTTT	CASSLQGDQPQHF
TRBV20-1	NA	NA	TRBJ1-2	TGCAGTGCCGACAATAACTATGGCTACACCTTC	CSADNNYGYTF
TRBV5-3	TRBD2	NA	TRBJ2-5	TGTGCCAGAACCCAGACTAGCAGGGAGACCCAGTACTTC	CARTQTSRETQYF
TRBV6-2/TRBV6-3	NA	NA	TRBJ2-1	TGTGCCAGCAGCCTCGGGGTAGCTGTGAATGAGCAGTTCTTC	CASSLGVAVNEQFF
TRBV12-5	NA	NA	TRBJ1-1	TGTGCTAGTGGTTTAGGACAGCCCGGGGACACTGAAGCTTTCTTT	CASGLGQPGDTEAFF
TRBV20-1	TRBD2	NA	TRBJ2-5	TGCAGTGCTAGTCGCGCGGGGGGGCTCAGGGAGACCCAGTACTTC	CSASRAGGLRETQYF
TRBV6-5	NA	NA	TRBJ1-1	TGTGCCAGCAGTTTGGGACAAGGCCGGGCTGAAGCTTTCTTT	CASSLGQGRAEAFF
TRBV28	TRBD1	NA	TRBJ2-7	TGTGCCAGCAGTTTCCCCGGGACAGGGGTCTACGAGCAGTACTTC	CASSFPGTGVYEQYF
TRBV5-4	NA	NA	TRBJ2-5	TGTGCCAGCAGCTTCGCGGCCGGGGGAAAAGAGACCCAGTACTTC	CASSFAAGGKETQYF
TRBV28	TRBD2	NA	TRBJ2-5	TGTGCCAGCAGCCCGTCGGGGGAGGGTAGAAAAGAGACCCAGTACTTC	CASSPSGEGRKETQYF
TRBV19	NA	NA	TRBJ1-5	TGTGCCAGTAGTGGGGGGAGAGGGCAGCCCCAGCATTTT	CASSGGRGQPQHF
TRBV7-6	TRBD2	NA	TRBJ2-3	TGTGCCAGCAGCTTACCGCTCAGCGGGGGGTCTGATACGCAGTATTTT	CASSLPLSGGSDTQYF
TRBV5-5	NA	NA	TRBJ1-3	TGTGCCAGCAGCTTTAGAGAGATCCCTGGAAACACCATATATTTT	CASSFREIPGNTIYF
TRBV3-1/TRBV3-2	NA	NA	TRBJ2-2	TGTGCCAGCAGCAGACTGGGGGGGCTAGATCCAGCCGGGGAGCTGTTTTTT	CASSRLGGLDPAGELFF
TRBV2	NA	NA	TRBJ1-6	TGTGCCAGCAGTGCAGGGTTAAATTCACCCCTCCACTTT	CASSAGLNSPLHF
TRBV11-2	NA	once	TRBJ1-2	TGTGCCAGCAGCTTAGTTGCGGGGGGCGCAAACTATGGCTACACCTTC	CASSLVAGGANYGYTF
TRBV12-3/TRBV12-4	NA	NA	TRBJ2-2	TGTGCCAGCAGCCGGGGGTTGCCCGGGGAGCTGTTTTTT	CASSRGLPGELFF
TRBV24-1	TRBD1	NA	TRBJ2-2	TGTGCCACCAGTGAACCCACGGGACAGGGGCACGGGGAGCTGTTTTTT	CATSEPTGQGHGELFF
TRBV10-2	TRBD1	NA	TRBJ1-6	TGCGCCAGCAGTAGGGACAGCCTGAAGTCACCCCTCCACTTT	CASSRDSLKSPLHF
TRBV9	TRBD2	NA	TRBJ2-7	TGTGCCAGCAACCTCATGGGACTAGCGGGTGAGCAGTACTTC	CASNLMGLAGEQYF
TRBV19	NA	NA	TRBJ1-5	TGTGCCAGTAGTAGGCCACCCAATCAGCCCCAGCATTTT	CASSRPPNQPQHF
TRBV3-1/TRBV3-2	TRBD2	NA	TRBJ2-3	TGTGCCAGCAGCCAAGGCGGGGGGATCACAGATACGCAGTATTTT	CASSQGGGITDTQYF
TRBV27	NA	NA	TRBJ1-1	TGTGCCAGCAGTTTAAACAGGGTGGGCACTGAAGCTTTCTTT	CASSLNRVGTEAFF
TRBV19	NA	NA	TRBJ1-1	TGTGCCAGTAGTATAGGCAATCCGGGGTACACTGAAGCTTTCTTT	CASSIGNPGYTEAFF
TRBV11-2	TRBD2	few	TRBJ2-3	TGTGCCAGCAGCACGCGGGGGGTCACAGATACGCAGTATTTT	CASSTRGVTDTQYF
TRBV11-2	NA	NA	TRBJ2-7	TGTGCCAGCAGCTTAGTTCTGGCCCCGGGGGAGCAGTACTTC	CASSLVLAPGEQYF
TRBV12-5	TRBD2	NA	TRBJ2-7	TGTGCTAGTCTCCGACCGGGACTATCCTACGAGCAGTACTTC	CASLRPGLSYEQYF
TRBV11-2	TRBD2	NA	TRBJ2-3	TGTGCCAGCAGCTCGCTAGCGGGGATCACAGATACGCAGTATTTT	CASSSLAGITDTQYF
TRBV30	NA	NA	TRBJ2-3	TGTGCCTGGCGGGGTTATGATACGCAGTATTTT	CAWRGYDTQYF
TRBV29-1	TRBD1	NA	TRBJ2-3	TGCAGCGTTGTCAGACAGGGTCCACAGTATTTT	CSVVRQGPQYF
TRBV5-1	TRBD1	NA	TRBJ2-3	TGCGCCAGCAGCACGGGACAGTCTAGCACAGATACGCAGTATTTT	CASSTGQSSTDTQYF